Listed below are T cell receptor beta chains from one sample, sequenced in a study of blood T cell repertoires in COVID-19. The method was immunoSEQ multiplex PCR; TCRdb's version includes in-frame clones alone and lacks a portion of them. This sample carries 100,000 or so clones, around 72% of them seen once, and the ten largest clones take approximately 14%. The source material was peripheral blood. These receptors were taken from an elderly woman with acute or convalescent COVID-19. CDR3s include the opening cysteine and the closing phenylalanine or tryptophan. A D gene is named only where the DNA matches it firmly. Clone size, where shown, is once, few, many, or a class for clones that have expanded.

J | size | V | D | CDR3 | DNA
TRBJ2-7 | . | TRBV3-1/TRBV3-2 | . | CASSRGRYEQYF | TGTGCCAGCAGCCGGGGGCGGTACGAGCAGTACTTC
TRBJ2-1 | . | TRBV11-2 | . | CASSSGTHNEQFF | TGTGCCAGCAGCTCCGGGACTCACAATGAGCAGTTCTTC
TRBJ2-7 | few | TRBV5-1 | . | CASSPLADSYEQYF | TGCGCCAGCAGCCCTCTGGCGGACTCCTACGAGCAGTACTTC
TRBJ2-5 | few | TRBV6-2/TRBV6-3 | . | CASSYPGAQETQYF | TGTGCCAGCAGTTACCCAGGGGCGCAAGAGACCCAGTACTTC
TRBJ1-6 | . | TRBV9 | TRBD1 | CASSAQTGGNSPLHF | TGTGCCAGCAGCGCACAGACAGGGGGCAATTCACCCCTCCACTTT
TRBJ1-5 | few | TRBV3-1/TRBV3-2 | TRBD1 | CASSQGTGPGGPQHF | TGTGCCAGCAGCCAGGGGACAGGCCCCGGCGGTCCCCAGCATTTT
TRBJ1-2 | once | TRBV20-1 | . | CSVIAEDGYTF | TGCAGTGTTATAGCGGAAGATGGCTACACCTTC
TRBJ1-2 | . | TRBV5-1 | TRBD1 | CASSAGGKVGYTF | TGCGCCAGCAGCGCAGGGGGGAAAGTGGGATACACCTTC
TRBJ2-1 | . | TRBV5-6 | TRBD1 | CASSLSPDRGSYNEQFF | TGTGCCAGCAGCTTGTCGCCGGACAGGGGCTCCTACAATGAGCAGTTCTTC
TRBJ1-1 | . | TRBV7-9 | . | CASSLTGNTEAFF | TGTGCCAGCAGCCTTACAGGGAACACTGAAGCTTTCTTT
TRBJ2-2 | few | TRBV24-1 | . | CATSDGTTNTGELFF | TGTGCCACCAGTGATGGAACTACGAACACCGGGGAGCTGTTTTTT
TRBJ1-2 | . | TRBV2 | . | CASSEGANYGYTF | TGTGCCAGCAGTGAAGGAGCTAACTATGGCTACACCTTC
TRBJ1-3 | . | TRBV9 | TRBD1 | CASSEGTGSSGNTIYF | TGTGCCAGCAGCGAGGGGACAGGAAGCTCTGGAAACACCATATATTTT
TRBJ1-4 | . | TRBV7-2 | TRBD1 | CASSLEGTGGDEKLFF | TGTGCCAGCAGCTTAGAGGGGACAGGGGGCGATGAAAAACTGTTTTTT
TRBJ1-5 | . | TRBV6-4 | . | CASSVEASQPQHF | TGTGCCAGCAGTGTGGAAGCGTCGCAGCCCCAGCATTTT
TRBJ2-2 | . | TRBV6-4 | TRBD2 | CASSDGGAGELFF | TGTGCCAGCAGTGACGGGGGGGCCGGGGAGCTGTTTTTT
TRBJ2-1 | . | TRBV6-2/TRBV6-3 | TRBD2 | CASSLAGSSYNEQFF | TGTGCCAGCAGTCTAGCGGGGAGCTCCTACAATGAGCAGTTCTTC
TRBJ1-5 | . | TRBV6-5 | TRBD1 | CASGQGNLQPQHF | TGTGCCAGTGGACAGGGAAATCTTCAGCCCCAGCATTTT
TRBJ1-6 | . | TRBV7-9 | . | CASSLDRGNSYNSPLHF | TGTGCCAGCAGCTTAGATAGAGGCAATTCCTATAATTCACCCCTCCACTTT
TRBJ1-4 | . | TRBV2 | . | CASSAGGTYNEKLFF | TGTGCCAGCAGTGCGGGGGGAACCTATAATGAAAAACTGTTTTTT
TRBJ2-1 | . | TRBV27 | TRBD2 | CASSLTSGGTWGEQFF | TGTGCCAGCAGTTTAACTAGCGGGGGCACTTGGGGGGAGCAGTTCTTC
TRBJ2-5 | . | TRBV10-3 | TRBD2 | CAIRTSGDQGPQYF | TGTGCCATCCGGACTAGCGGGGATCAAGGGCCCCAGTACTTC
TRBJ1-2 | . | TRBV6-2/TRBV6-3 | . | CASSYSAGQWNYGYTF | TGTGCCAGCAGTTACTCGGCGGGGCAATGGAATTATGGCTACACCTTC
TRBJ2-2 | . | TRBV27 | TRBD1 | CASKRDRPTGELFF | TGTGCCAGCAAACGGGACAGGCCCACCGGGGAGCTGTTTTTT
TRBJ2-4 | . | TRBV20-1 | . | CSAGVWGVAKNIQYF | TGCAGTGCTGGTGTGTGGGGGGTAGCCAAAAACATTCAGTACTTC
TRBJ2-7 | few | TRBV9 | . | CASSSGTFLTYEQYF | TGTGCCAGCAGCTCTGGGACTTTCTTGACCTACGAGCAGTACTTC
TRBJ2-3 | . | TRBV18 | . | CASSIERSTLTDTQYF | TGTGCCAGCTCAATCGAGAGGAGTACCCTCACAGATACGCAGTATTTT
TRBJ2-3 | . | TRBV6-4 | TRBD2 | CASSDSTSGGTDTQYF | TGTGCCAGCAGTGACTCTACTAGCGGTGGCACAGATACGCAGTATTTT
TRBJ1-2 | . | TRBV7-9 | . | CASSLELRNYGYTF | TGTGCCAGCAGCTTAGAACTCCGCAACTATGGCTACACCTTC
TRBJ1-4 | many | TRBV6-5 | . | CASRPGEADEKLFF | TGTGCCAGCAGGCCCGGGGAGGCGGATGAAAAACTGTTTTTT
TRBJ1-4 | few | TRBV3-1/TRBV3-2 | . | CASSSLGGANEKLFF | TGTGCCAGCAGCTCCTTGGGGGGAGCTAATGAAAAACTGTTTTTT
TRBJ1-2 | . | TRBV7-9 | . | CASSLLGEVYGYTF | TGTGCCAGCAGCTTATTGGGAGAGGTCTATGGCTACACCTTC
TRBJ1-6 | . | TRBV12-5 | TRBD1 | CASGIRTGGGDSPLHF | TGTGCTAGTGGTATCCGGACAGGGGGCGGCGATTCACCCCTCCACTTT
TRBJ1-3 | few | TRBV5-1 | . | CASSLAGYGNTIYF | TGCGCCAGCAGCTTGGCAGGGTACGGAAACACCATATATTTT
TRBJ2-2 | few | TRBV7-2 | . | CASSLGLESTGELFF | TGTGCCAGCAGCTTGGGACTTGAAAGCACCGGGGAGCTGTTTTTT
TRBJ1-4 | . | TRBV5-1 | TRBD1 | CASSLVTGADEKLFF | TGCGCCAGCAGCTTGGTAACAGGGGCTGATGAAAAACTGTTTTTT
TRBJ2-3 | . | TRBV12-3/TRBV12-4 | . | CASSLSSADTQYF | TGTGCCAGCAGTTTGAGTAGCGCAGATACGCAGTATTTT
TRBJ1-1 | . | TRBV6-6 | . | CASSYWGGTEAFF | TGTGCCAGCAGTTACTGGGGGGGTACTGAAGCTTTCTTT
TRBJ1-1 | . | TRBV6-2/TRBV6-3 | . | CASSYRGNTEAFF | TGTGCCAGCAGTTATAGAGGGAACACTGAAGCTTTCTTT
TRBJ1-1 | . | TRBV12-3/TRBV12-4 | . | CASSPGLSAFF | TGTGCCAGCAGCCCTGGCCTCTCGGCTTTCTTT
TRBJ1-2 | many | TRBV7-2 | TRBD1 | CASSSGQGYGYTF | TGTGCCAGCAGCTCGGGACAGGGTTACGGCTACACCTTC
TRBJ2-5 | . | TRBV6-2/TRBV6-3 | . | CASSGPETQYF | TGTGCCAGCAGTGGCCCAGAAACCCAGTACTTC
TRBJ1-1 | few | TRBV3-1/TRBV3-2 | . | CASRNRPGGAFF | TGTGCCAGCAGGAACAGGCCCGGGGGGGCTTTCTTT
TRBJ1-2 | few | TRBV28 | TRBD1 | CASSSPGGTGFGGYTF | TGTGCCAGCAGCTCTCCCGGAGGGACAGGGTTCGGGGGCTACACCTTC
TRBJ1-1 | . | TRBV29-1 | TRBD1 | CSATGGRKRDTEAFF | TGCAGCGCTACAGGGGGCAGAAAGCGGGACACTGAAGCTTTCTTT
TRBJ2-5 | . | TRBV5-1 | . | CASSSQQGVSETQYF | TGCGCCAGCAGCTCTCAACAGGGAGTATCAGAGACCCAGTACTTC
TRBJ1-1 | once | TRBV12-3/TRBV12-4 | TRBD1 | CASSETGPTEAFF | TGTGCCAGCAGTGAGACAGGGCCCACTGAAGCTTTCTTT
TRBJ2-3 | few | TRBV5-1 | . | CASSPGISGTDTQYF | TGCGCCAGCAGCCCAGGTATCTCTGGCACAGATACGCAGTATTTT
TRBJ2-1 | . | TRBV5-1 | TRBD2 | CASSYGAGGNEQFF | TGCGCCAGCAGCTACGGGGCGGGAGGCAATGAGCAGTTCTTC
TRBJ1-1 | . | TRBV27 | . | CASSLLRGTEAFF | TGTGCCAGCAGCCTATTGAGAGGGACTGAAGCTTTCTTT
TRBJ1-5 | . | TRBV29-1 | TRBD1 | CSVRDREQPQHF | TGCAGCGTTCGAGACAGGGAACAGCCCCAGCATTTT
TRBJ2-7 | . | TRBV7-2 | . | CASSLTRVPYEQYF | TGTGCCAGCAGCTTAACGAGGGTGCCCTACGAGCAGTACTTC
TRBJ1-1 | . | TRBV5-5 | TRBD1 | CASSGGQGRTEAFF | TGTGCCAGCAGCGGGGGACAGGGGCGGACTGAAGCTTTCTTT
TRBJ1-2 | . | TRBV6-1 | . | CASSEAERRDF | TGTGCCAGCAGTGAAGCGGAACGGAGGGACTTC
TRBJ1-5 | . | TRBV9 | . | CASSATGDQPQHF | TGTGCCAGCAGCGCTACAGGTGATCAGCCCCAGCATTTT